This record covers a single TCR beta chain. This sample was included in a study of T cell responses to AZD1222 COVID-19 vaccine. Germline V gene sequence: CDR1 KGHDR, CDR2 SFDVKD. The CDR3 covers 15 residues. V lost 4 bases to trimming and J lost 3 bases; unmatched junction nucleotides: 2. The protocol was immunoSEQ multiplex PCR, while the TCRdb copy is restricted to in-frame clones and leaves out a portion. The sample shows fewer than 85,000 clones, 83% of them seen only once. This receptor was obtained from an adult who received the AZD1222 COVID-19 vaccine. The starting material was peripheral blood, obtained 28 days after the second AZD1222 dose. The rearrangement uses TRBV24-1 and TRBJ1-2; 12 bases map to TRBD1. CDR3 residues: CATSEGTGGYYGYTF. The CDR3 nucleotides read TGTGCCACCAGTGAGGGGACAGGGGGCTACTATGGCTACACCTTC.